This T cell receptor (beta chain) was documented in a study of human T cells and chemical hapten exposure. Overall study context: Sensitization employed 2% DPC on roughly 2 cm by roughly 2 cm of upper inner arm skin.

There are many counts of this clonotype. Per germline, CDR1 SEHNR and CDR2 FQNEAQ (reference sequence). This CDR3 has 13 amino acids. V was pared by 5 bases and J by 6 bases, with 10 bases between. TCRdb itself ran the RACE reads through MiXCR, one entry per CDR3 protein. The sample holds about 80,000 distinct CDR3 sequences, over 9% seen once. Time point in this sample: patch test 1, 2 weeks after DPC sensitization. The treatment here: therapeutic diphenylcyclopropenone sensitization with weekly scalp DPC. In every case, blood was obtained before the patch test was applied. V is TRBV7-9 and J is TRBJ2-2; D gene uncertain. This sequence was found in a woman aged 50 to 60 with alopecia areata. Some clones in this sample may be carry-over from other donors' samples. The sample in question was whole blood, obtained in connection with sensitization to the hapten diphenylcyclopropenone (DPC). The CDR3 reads CASSTDGSGELFF. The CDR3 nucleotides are TGTGCCAGCAGCACGGACGGCTCCGGGGAGCTGTTTTTT.